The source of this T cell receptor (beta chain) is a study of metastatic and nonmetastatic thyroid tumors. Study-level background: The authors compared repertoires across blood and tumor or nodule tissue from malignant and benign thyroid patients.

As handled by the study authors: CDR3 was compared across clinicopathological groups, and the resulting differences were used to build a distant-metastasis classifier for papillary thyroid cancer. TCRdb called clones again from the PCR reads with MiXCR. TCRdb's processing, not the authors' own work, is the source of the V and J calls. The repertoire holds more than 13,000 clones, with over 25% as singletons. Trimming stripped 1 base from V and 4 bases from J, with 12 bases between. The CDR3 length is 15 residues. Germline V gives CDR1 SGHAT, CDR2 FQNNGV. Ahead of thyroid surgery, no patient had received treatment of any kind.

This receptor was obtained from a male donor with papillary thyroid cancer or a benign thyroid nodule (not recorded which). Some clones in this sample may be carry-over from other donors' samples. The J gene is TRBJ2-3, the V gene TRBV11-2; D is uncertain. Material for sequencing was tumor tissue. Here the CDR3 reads CASSLGAVVSDTQYF. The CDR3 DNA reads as TGTGCCAGCAGCTTAGGGGCGGTGGTCTCAGATACGCAGTATTTT. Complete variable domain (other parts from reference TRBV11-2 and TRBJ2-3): EAGVAQSPRYKIIEKRQSVAFWCNPISGHATLYWYQQILGQGPKLLIQFQNNGVVDDSQLPKDRFSAERLKGVDSTLKIQPAKLEDSAVYLCASSLGAVVSDTQYFGPGTRLTVL.